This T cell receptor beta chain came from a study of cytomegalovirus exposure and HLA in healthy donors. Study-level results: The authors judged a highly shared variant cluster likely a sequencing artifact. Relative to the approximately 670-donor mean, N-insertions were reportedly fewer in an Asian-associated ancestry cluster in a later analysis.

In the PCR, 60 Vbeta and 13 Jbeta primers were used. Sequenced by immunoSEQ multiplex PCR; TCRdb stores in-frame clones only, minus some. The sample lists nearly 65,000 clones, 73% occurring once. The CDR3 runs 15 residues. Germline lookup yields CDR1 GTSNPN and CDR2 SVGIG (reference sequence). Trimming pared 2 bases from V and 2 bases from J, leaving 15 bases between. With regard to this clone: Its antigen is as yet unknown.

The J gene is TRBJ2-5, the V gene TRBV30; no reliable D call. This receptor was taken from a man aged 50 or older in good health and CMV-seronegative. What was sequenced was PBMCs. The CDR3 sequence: CAWSTYGALQETQYF. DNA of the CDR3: TGTGCCTGGAGTACTTATGGAGCCCTTCAAGAGACCCAGTACTTC.